These 17 T cell receptor beta chains came from one sample sequenced in a study of OX40 agonist ivuxolimab in advanced cancers. Profiled with immunoSEQ multiplex PCR; TCRdb holds only in-frame clones, not every one. The repertoire includes under 90,000 clones, roughly 91% of them detected once, and approximately 2.3% sits in the top ten. This specimen was CD4+ or CD8+ T cells sorted from blood, taken in a trial of the OX40 agonist ivuxolimab. Receptors were obtained from an adult with an advanced solid tumor such as melanoma, head and neck, liver or kidney cancer.

This chain joins TRBV5-4 and TRBJ1-4; perhaps TRBD1 as D (6 bases). The CDR3 runs to 15 residues. CDR1 is SGHNT, CDR2 YYREEE, per germline (reference sequence). The V end was cut by 4 bases, the J end by 7 bases, with 17 bases between. CDR3 sequence reads: CASSPSGGRSEKLFF. The DNA of the CDR3 is TGTGCCAGCAGCCCCAGCGGGGGCAGGAGTGAAAAACTGTTTTTT.

The CDR3, as DNA: TGTGCCAGCAGACCCTCCGGGAGCTATGGCTACACCTTC. Protein sequence: CASRPSGSYGYTF. The chain uses TRBV14 and TRBJ1-2; D gene uncertain. The CDR3 sequence is 13 residues long. The germline V gene has CDR1 SGHDN and CDR2 FVKESK. V dropped 6 bases and J dropped 4 bases, with 12 bases sitting between them. Full variable domain (outside the CDR3, taken from reference TRBV14 and TRBJ1-2): EAGVTQFPSHSVIEKGQTVTLRCDPISGHDNLYWYRRVMGKEIKFLLHFVKESKQDESGMPNNRFLAERTGGTYSTLKVQPAELEDSGVYFCASRPSGSYGYTFGSGTRLTVV.

This clone was found once. The chain's CDR3 is CAAGTGSGANVLTF. The CDR3 DNA sequence: TGTGCCGCCGGGACAGGCTCTGGGGCCAACGTCCTGACTTTC. The rearrangement links TRBV19 to TRBJ2-6; 8 bases map to TRBD1. Losses at the gene ends were 11 bases for V and 0 bases for J; bases not matched to a gene: 3. The CDR3 runs to 14 residues. In germline, CDR1 is LNHDA, CDR2 SQIVND (reference sequence).

This rearrangement joins TRBV18 to TRBJ2-1; D tentatively fits TRBD1 or TRBD2 (6 bases each). From germline, CDR1 is KGHSH and CDR2 LQKENI. The CDR3 totals 16 residues. The germline V and J ends were trimmed by 5 bases and 3 bases, with 17 bases remaining between them. The CDR3 sequence: CASSSRGGEHYNEQFF. The DNA of the CDR3 is TGTGCCAGCTCATCCAGGGGAGGAGAGCACTACAATGAGCAGTTCTTC.

The chain is built from TRBV2 and TRBJ2-1; no clear D gene. Germline lookup yields CDR1 SNHLY and CDR2 FYNNEI. Trimming removed 1 base at V and 12 bases at J, with 10 bases between. The CDR3 loop spans 12 amino acids. CDR3 nucleotide sequence: TGTGCCAGCAGTGAAGGCGGCCTAGGGCAGTTCTTC. It is translated as CASSEGGLGQFF.

This rearrangement joins TRBV5-1 to TRBJ2-3, with TRBD1 as a possible D gene (6 bases). V lost 1 base and J 2 bases, leaving 8 bases between the germline ends. CDR1 is SGHRS, CDR2 YFSETQ, per germline. The CDR3 contains 14 residues. CDR3 in amino acids: CASSLTGPTDTQYF. The CDR3, as DNA: TGCGCCAGCAGCTTGACAGGGCCCACAGATACGCAGTATTTT. Complete variable domain (other parts from reference TRBV5-1 and TRBJ2-3): KAGVTQTPRYLIKTRGQQVTLSCSPISGHRSVSWYQQTPGQGLQFLFEYFSETQRNKGNFPGRFSGRQFSNSRSEMNVSTLELGDSALYLCASSLTGPTDTQYFGPGTRLTVL.

The rearrangement uses TRBV5-4 and TRBJ2-1; the match to TRBD2 covers 10 bases. The length of the CDR3 is 16 residues. V shed 1 base and J 9 bases; nucleotides not matched to a gene: 10. The germline V gene has CDR1 SGHNT and CDR2 YYREEE (reference sequence). CDR3 DNA: TGTGCCAGCAGCTTGAAGGTAGTAGCGGGAGGCGGTGAGCAGTTCTTC. Protein: CASSLKVVAGGGEQFF.

This clone has a single count. J is TRBJ1-6 and V is TRBV5-1; D unresolved. Germline lookup yields CDR1 SGHRS and CDR2 YFSETQ. The CDR3 consists of 14 residues. V was cut by 1 base and J by 7 bases, with 9 bases left in between. CDR3 DNA: TGCGCCAGCAGCTTGAGTCGCTCAAATTCACCCCTCCACTTT. This translates into CASSLSRSNSPLHF.

V gene TRBV5-5 combines with J gene TRBJ1-2, with D perhaps TRBD1 (6 bases). The CDR3 is 13 residues long. The V gene lost 5 bases and the J gene lost 4 bases, with 12 bases spanning the gap. CDR1 and CDR2 (germline): SGHKS, YYEKEE (reference sequence). CDR3 in amino acids: CASRRTELYGYTF. The CDR3 DNA is TGTGCCAGCAGACGGACAGAGCTCTATGGCTACACCTTC.

The V call is TRBV5-5, the J call TRBJ1-3, with no clear D. Trimming pared 0 bases from V and 0 bases from J, leaving 10 bases between. Germline CDR1 is SGHKS and CDR2 is YYEKEE (reference sequence). CDR3 length: 16 amino acids. CDR3: CASSLALGISGNTIYF. The CDR3 DNA is TGTGCCAGCAGCTTGGCCCTCGGTATCTCTGGAAACACCATATATTTT.

The CDR3 DNA reads as TGTGCCAGCAGCTCCAAGCCTCCAGGGAACTATGGCTACACCTTC. It codes for CASSSKPPGNYGYTF. This rearrangement joins TRBV7-9 to TRBJ1-2, with D perhaps TRBD1 (5 bases). Germline V gene lookup returns CDR1 SEHNR and CDR2 FQNEAQ (reference sequence). The CDR3 runs 15 residues. V was trimmed by 4 bases and J by 2 bases, leaving 14 bases between them.

The chain links TRBV5-1 to TRBJ1-2, with 9 nucleotides matching TRBD1. There are 15 residues in the CDR3. CDR1 is SGHRS and CDR2 is YFSETQ in the germline V gene. Germline trimming cut 3 bases from V and 0 bases from J; bases unmatched to any gene: 3. The CDR3 DNA reads as TGCGCCAGCAGCTACGGGACAGGGACTAACTATGGCTACACCTTC. This encodes CASSYGTGTNYGYTF.

The V and J genes are TRBV6-1 and TRBJ2-5; D perhaps matches TRBD1 (6 bases). The CDR3 spans 14 residues. V was cut by 1 base and J by 4 bases, with 10 bases left in between. Per the germline V gene, CDR1 is MNHNS and CDR2 is SASEGT. CDR3 nucleotide sequence: TGTGCCAGCAGTGAAGAGGGGGTCGTAGAGACCCAGTACTTC. As protein: CASSEEGVVETQYF.

The chain combines TRBV7-8 with TRBJ1-1; D unclear. CDR3 length: 13 residues. Germline V lookup: CDR1 SGHVS, CDR2 FQNEAQ. V lost 7 bases, J lost 5 bases, and 14 bases lay in between. The CDR3 spells CASTLSGGTEAFF. In nucleotides, the CDR3 is TGTGCCAGCACGTTATCTGGCGGGACTGAAGCTTTCTTT.

This clone was detected once. The chain has TRBV6-1 and TRBJ2-2, with TRBD2 matching 11 bases. This CDR3 spans 15 amino acids. Germline-derived CDR1 and CDR2 are MNHNS and SASEGT. J was trimmed by 5 bases and V by 6 bases; bases with no gene match: 5. The CDR3 here is CASSQLAGVTGELFF. The DNA for the CDR3 is TGTGCCAGCAGCCAACTAGCGGGAGTTACCGGGGAGCTGTTTTTT.

The chain couples TRBV5-1 to TRBJ2-3; either TRBD1 or TRBD2 may fit D (5 bases each). CDR1 and CDR2 (germline): SGHRS, YFSETQ. This CDR3 is built from 17 residues. The V end was cut by 0 bases, the J end by 3 bases, with 17 bases between. CDR3 DNA sequence: TGCGCCAGCAGCTTGGTGCCTGGGGGAGAACCTACAGATACGCAGTATTTT. Translation: CASSLVPGGEPTDTQYF.

This chain joins TRBV21-1 and TRBJ1-5; TRBD1, the table's D call, lacks a check against the DNA. TRBV21-1 has pseudogene status. The CDR3 length is 14 residues. The CDR3 DNA reads TGTGCCAGCAAGGGCAGGGGGAGGATACAGCCCCAGCATTTT. Protein sequence: CASKGRGRIQPQHF.